These 10 T cell receptor beta chains were sequenced from one sample in a study of cytomegalovirus exposure and HLA in healthy donors. PCR primers comprised 60 Vbeta and 13 Jbeta primers. TCRdb's table, derived via immunoSEQ multiplex PCR, lists solely in-frame clones and lacks some. The sample contains fewer than 200,000 clones, nearly 80% of which appear only once. The sequencing input was PBMCs. These receptors all stem from a man between 35 and 55 years old in good health and CMV-seropositive.

The V call is TRBV4-2, the J call TRBJ2-7, with D uncertain. The CDR3 loop spans 15 amino acids. CDR1 and CDR2 from the germline V gene are LGHNA and YNFKEQ. The V end lost 0 bases, the J end lost 0 bases, and 9 bases lay between the germline ends. The CDR3 bases are TGTGCCAGCAGCCAAGATTCGCACAACTCCTACGAGCAGTACTTC. It translates to CASSQDSHNSYEQYF.

Regarding this clone: The conserved phenylalanine or tryptophan is not found at the CDR3 terminus, so this likely reflects a read error. The chain combines TRBV4-2 with TRBJ2-3; D gene unclear. V was cut by 0 bases and J by 8 bases, with 6 bases left in between. This CDR3 has 12 residues. CDR1 and CDR2 (germline): LGHNA, YNFKEQ. CDR3 sequence reads: CASSQEAVTQYS. The CDR3 DNA sequence: TGTGCCAGCAGCCAAGAGGCAGTTACGCAGTATTCT.

This clone was recorded a few times. The germline gene is not matched at one end of the junction; a read error may be the cause. This rearrangement joins TRBV11-2 to TRBJ2-6, with D perhaps TRBD1 (5 bases). Germline V gene data show CDR1 as SGHAT and CDR2 as FQNNGV. This CDR3 is 18 amino acids long. This chain's CDR3 is CASSLNPGSGSGANGLTF. Written as DNA, the CDR3 is TGTGCCAGCAGCTTAAACCCAGGGTCCGGATCTGGGGCCAACGGCCTGACTTTC.

V and J are TRBV7-9 and TRBJ2-7; perhaps TRBD2 as D (5 bases). The germline gives CDR1 SEHNR, CDR2 FQNEAQ (reference sequence). The CDR3 is 13 amino acids. Trimming removed 4 bases from V and 1 base from J, with 8 bases in between. The CDR3 region is CASSSGGSYEQYF. As DNA, the CDR3 is TGTGCCAGCAGCTCCGGAGGATCCTACGAGCAGTACTTC.

The CDR3 bases are TGTGCCAGCAGAGAAAGGGGGGGAGCGAACACTGAAGCTTTCTTT. This translates into CASRERGGANTEAFF. The rearrangement joins TRBV2 to TRBJ1-1; possible D gene TRBD1, 6 bases. V gave up 6 bases and J gave up 1 base, with 15 bases separating them. The CDR3 consists of 15 residues. Germline V CDR1 and CDR2: SNHLY, FYNNEI.

The chain employs TRBV6-5 and TRBJ1-1, with D tentatively TRBD1 (6 bases). This CDR3 is built from 13 residues. Germline loops: CDR1 MNHEY, CDR2 SVGAGI. V lost 0 bases to trimming and J lost 8 bases, with 10 bases between them. CDR3 protein: CASSYSYRAEAFF. CDR3 in DNA: TGTGCCAGCAGTTACTCCTACAGGGCCGAAGCTTTCTTT.

CDR3 sequence reads: CASSSDRFDEQFF. CDR3 nucleotide sequence: TGTGCCAGCAGCTCGGACAGGTTCGATGAGCAGTTCTTC. This chain joins TRBV7-3 and TRBJ2-1, with 7 bases that match TRBD1. V gave up 4 bases and J gave up 8 bases; unmatched junction bases: 5. The germline CDR1 and CDR2 sequences are SGHTA and FQGTGA. The CDR3 runs to 13 residues.

This sequence joins TRBV19 and TRBJ1-4, with 9 nucleotides matching TRBD1. Germline CDR1 LNHDA, CDR2 SQIVND (reference sequence). The CDR3 length is 14 residues. Losses at the gene ends were 5 bases for V and 8 bases for J; bases not matched to a gene: 6. The CDR3, as DNA: TGTGCCAGTAGTGCCGGGACAGGGCCCGAAAAACTGTTTTTT. Its protein is CASSAGTGPEKLFF.

This chain uses TRBV29-1 with TRBJ2-1, with 12 bases matching TRBD2. Germline V gene lookup returns CDR1 SQVTM and CDR2 ANQGSEA. Trimming removed 6 bases from V and 7 bases from J; junction bases left unmatched: 10. The CDR3 is made up of 15 amino acids. CDR3 amino acids: CSVRRTSGKQNEQFF. The DNA for the CDR3 is TGCAGCGTAAGACGGACTAGCGGGAAACAGAATGAGCAGTTCTTC.

The rearrangement links TRBV18 to TRBJ2-1, with TRBD2 as a possible D gene (5 bases). CDR1 KGHSH and CDR2 LQKENI come from the germline V gene. CDR3 length: 15 residues. V lost 7 bases, J lost 8 bases, and 21 bases lay in between. CDR3 DNA sequence: TGTGCCAGCTTCGTAGCCCTTGGGAGAAGCGATGAGCAGTTCTTC. Its translation is CASFVALGRSDEQFF.